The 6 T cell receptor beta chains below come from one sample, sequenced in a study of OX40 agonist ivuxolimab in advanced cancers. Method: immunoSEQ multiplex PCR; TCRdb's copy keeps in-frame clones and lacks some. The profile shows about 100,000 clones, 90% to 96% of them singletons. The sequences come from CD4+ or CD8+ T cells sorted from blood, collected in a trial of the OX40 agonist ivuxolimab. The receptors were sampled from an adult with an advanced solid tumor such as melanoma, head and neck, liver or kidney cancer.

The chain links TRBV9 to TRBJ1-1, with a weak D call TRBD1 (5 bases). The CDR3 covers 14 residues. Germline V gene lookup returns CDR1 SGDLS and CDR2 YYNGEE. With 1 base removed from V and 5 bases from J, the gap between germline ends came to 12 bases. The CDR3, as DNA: TGTGCCAGCAGCGTATGGGCCGAGGGGACTGAAGCTTTCTTT. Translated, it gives CASSVWAEGTEAFF.

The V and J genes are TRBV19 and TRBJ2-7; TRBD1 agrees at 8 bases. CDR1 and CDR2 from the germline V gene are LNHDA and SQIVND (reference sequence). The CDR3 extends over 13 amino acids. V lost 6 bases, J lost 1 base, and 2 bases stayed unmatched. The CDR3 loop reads CASRHRGSYEQYF. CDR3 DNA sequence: TGTGCCAGTAGGCACAGGGGGTCCTACGAGCAGTACTTC.

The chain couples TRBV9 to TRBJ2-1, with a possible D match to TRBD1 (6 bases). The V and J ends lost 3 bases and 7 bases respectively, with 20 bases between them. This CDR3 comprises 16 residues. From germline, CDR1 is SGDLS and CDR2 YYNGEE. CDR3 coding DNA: TGTGCCAGCAGCGCAGAACAGAGGACAGCCTTTAATGAGCAGTTCTTC. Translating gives CASSAEQRTAFNEQFF.

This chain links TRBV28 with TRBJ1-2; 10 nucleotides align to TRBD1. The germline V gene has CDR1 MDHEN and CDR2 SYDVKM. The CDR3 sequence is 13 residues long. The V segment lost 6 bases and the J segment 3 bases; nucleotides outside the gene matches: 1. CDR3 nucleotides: TGTGCCAGCAGAGGACAGGGGGACTATGGCTACACCTTC. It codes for CASRGQGDYGYTF.

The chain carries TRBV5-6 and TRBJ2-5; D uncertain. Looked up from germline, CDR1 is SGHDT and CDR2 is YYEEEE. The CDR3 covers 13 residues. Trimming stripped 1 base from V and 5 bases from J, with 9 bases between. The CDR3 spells CASSLTESETQYF. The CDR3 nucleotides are TGTGCCAGCAGCTTGACAGAGAGTGAGACCCAGTACTTC.

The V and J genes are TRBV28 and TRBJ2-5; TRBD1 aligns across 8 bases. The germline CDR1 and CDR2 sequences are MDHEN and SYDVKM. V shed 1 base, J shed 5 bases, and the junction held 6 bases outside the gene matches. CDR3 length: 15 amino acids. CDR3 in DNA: TGTGCCAGCAGTTTATCGCCAGGGGGCGCGGAGACCCAGTACTTC. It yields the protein CASSLSPGGAETQYF. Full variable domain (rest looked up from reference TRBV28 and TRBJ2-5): DVKVTQSSRYLVKRTGEKVFLECVQDMDHENMFWYRQDPGLGLRLIYFSYDVKMKEKGDIPEGYSVSREKKERFSLILESASTNQTSMYLCASSLSPGGAETQYFGPGTRLLVL.